This T cell receptor (beta chain) was sequenced during a study of OX40 agonist ivuxolimab in advanced cancers. Here immunoSEQ multiplex PCR was the method, and the copy in TCRdb shows in-frame clones only, minus some. This sample has about 25,000 clones; 80% to 90% occur once, and the top ten carry approximately 40%. V lost 4 bases and J lost 5; bases outside the gene matches: 10. The germline gives CDR1 MGHRA, CDR2 YSYEKL. This CDR3 region has 17 residues. Patients had blood sampled at baseline and again on cycle 4 day 1 and cycle 7 day 1. The origin of this receptor is an adult with an advanced solid tumor such as melanoma, head and neck, liver or kidney cancer. The rearrangement links TRBV4-1 to TRBJ2-5, with 13 nucleotides matching TRBD2. Sequenced here: CD4+ or CD8+ T cells sorted from blood, sampled in a trial of the OX40 agonist ivuxolimab. DNA of the CDR3: TGCGCCAGCAGCCCGATCGGACTAGCGGGGGCCCTCGAGACCCAGTACTTC. This gives the protein CASSPIGLAGALETQYF.